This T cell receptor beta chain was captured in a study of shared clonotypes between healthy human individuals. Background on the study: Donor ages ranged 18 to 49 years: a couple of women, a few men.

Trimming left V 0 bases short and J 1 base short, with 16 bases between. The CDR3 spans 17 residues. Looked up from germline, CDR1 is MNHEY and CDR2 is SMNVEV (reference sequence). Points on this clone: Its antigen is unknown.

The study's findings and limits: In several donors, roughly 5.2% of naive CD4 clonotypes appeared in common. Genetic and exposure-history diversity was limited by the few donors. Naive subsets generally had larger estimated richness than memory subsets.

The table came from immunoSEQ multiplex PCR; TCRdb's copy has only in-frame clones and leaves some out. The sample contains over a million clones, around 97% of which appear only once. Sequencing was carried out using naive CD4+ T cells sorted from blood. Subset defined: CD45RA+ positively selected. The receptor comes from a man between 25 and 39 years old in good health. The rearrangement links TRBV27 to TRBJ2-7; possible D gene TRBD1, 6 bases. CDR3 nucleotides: TGTGCCAGCAGTTTATCAATAAACAGGGCAGGTTCCTACGAGCAGTACTTC. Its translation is CASSLSINRAGSYEQYF.